This is a list of T cell receptor beta chains from one sample in a study of blood T cell repertoires in COVID-19. Only in-frame clones appear in the TCRdb table, and some are missing; sequencing was by immunoSEQ multiplex PCR. The sample carries tens of thousands of clones, about 84% recorded once. Specimen: peripheral blood. Every receptor here comes from a man between 50 and 59 years old with COVID-19, enrolled during active disease. The CDR3 runs from the conserved cysteine through the conserved F or W. The D gene is left open where the match is weak. Not all rows give a size; the values are once, few, many and, for expanded clones, a class.

TRBV7-2	TRBJ1-2	.	.	TGTGCCAGCAGCCCCAGTCCAGGGGACTATGGCTACACCTTC	CASSPSPGDYGYTF
TRBV19	TRBJ2-7	.	TRBD2	TGTGCCAGTAGTCTCGGACTAGCGGGGGCCTACGAGCAGTACTTC	CASSLGLAGAYEQYF
TRBV7-3	TRBJ2-5	.	.	TGTGCCAGCGCGGTGGGTCAGCAAGAGACCCAGTACTTC	CASAVGQQETQYF
TRBV27	TRBJ2-5	.	TRBD1	TGTGCCAGCAGTCCCCTGAGGACAGGGAAAGAGACCCAGTACTTC	CASSPLRTGKETQYF
TRBV27	TRBJ1-3	.	.	TGTGCCAGCACCGAAGGGGTTGGAAACACCATATATTTT	CASTEGVGNTIYF
TRBV27	TRBJ2-5	.	TRBD1	TGTGCCAGCAGTTCGGGGACAGGGAGGGAGACCCAGTACTTC	CASSSGTGRETQYF
TRBV9	TRBJ2-1	.	.	TGTGCCAGCAGCGTTTCAGGGCGAAATGAGCAGTTCTTC	CASSVSGRNEQFF
TRBV27	TRBJ1-2	.	.	TGTGCCAGCAGTTTATCGGGAGAGGGGGTCTATGGCTACACCTTC	CASSLSGEGVYGYTF
TRBV5-1	TRBJ1-2	few	TRBD1	TGCGCCAGCAGCCCGGGACAGGGCGAAGGCTACACCTTC	CASSPGQGEGYTF
TRBV7-8	TRBJ1-1	.	.	TGTGCCAGCAGCTTAGATGGACAAGGCGAAGCTTTCTTT	CASSLDGQGEAFF
TRBV24-1	TRBJ1-6	once	.	TGTGCCACCAGCGAGCGCAAAAATTCACCCCTCCACTTT	CATSERKNSPLHF
TRBV5-1	TRBJ1-1	.	TRBD1	TGCGCCAGCAGCCCCCAGGGGGCCAACACTGAAGCTTTCTTT	CASSPQGANTEAFF
TRBV4-3	TRBJ2-5	.	TRBD1	TGCGCCAGCAGCCCCGGGACAGGGTTAACTGGAGAGACCCAGTACTTC	CASSPGTGLTGETQYF
TRBV18	TRBJ2-7	few	TRBD1	TGTGCCAGCTCACCAGGGACAGTGGAGCAGTACTTC	CASSPGTVEQYF
TRBV5-6	TRBJ2-5	.	.	TGTGCCAGCAGCTTGAGGGGCACAGAGACCCAGTACTTC	CASSLRGTETQYF
TRBV4-3	TRBJ1-3	.	.	TGCGCCAGCAGCCAATCAAGGGACATACCCTCTGGAAACACCATATATTTT	CASSQSRDIPSGNTIYF
TRBV6-2/TRBV6-3	TRBJ1-4	.	.	TGTGCCAGCAGTATACATGACAGTGCAACTAATGAAAAACTGTTTTTT	CASSIHDSATNEKLFF
TRBV18	TRBJ1-2	.	TRBD1	TGTGCCAGCTCACATTTCGACAGGGAGGATAACTATGGCTACACCTTC	CASSHFDREDNYGYTF
TRBV12-5	TRBJ1-3	.	.	TGTGCTAGTGGTTTAATGCGTTTGCGGACTGGAAACACCATATATTTT	CASGLMRLRTGNTIYF
TRBV5-1	TRBJ2-1	.	TRBD2	TGCGCCAGCAGCTCAGGACTAGCGGGGGCGACAAGATACAATGAGCAGTTCTTC	CASSSGLAGATRYNEQFF
TRBV6-5	TRBJ1-4	.	.	TGTGCCAGCAGTCCAGGGGATAGGAATGAAAAACTGTTTTTT	CASSPGDRNEKLFF
TRBV27	TRBJ1-4	.	TRBD1	TGTGCCAGCAGTCCAGGAGGACAGGGTCTTGAAAAACTGTTTTTT	CASSPGGQGLEKLFF
TRBV4-1	TRBJ2-1	.	TRBD2	TGCGCCAGCAGCCAAAGGGATAGCGGGGGTTCGCAGTTCTTC	CASSQRDSGGSQFF
TRBV5-8	TRBJ2-2	.	.	TGTGCCAGCAGCTTGGGGCGCAGGGCCGGGGAGCTGTTTTTT	CASSLGRRAGELFF
TRBV6-1	TRBJ1-5	.	TRBD1	TGTGCCAGCAGTGACACAGGGGGCCGGTTAAGCAATCAGCCCCAGCATTTT	CASSDTGGRLSNQPQHF
TRBV11-2	TRBJ1-3	.	.	TGTGCCAGCAGGCAGGGTGGAAACACCATATATTTT	CASRQGGNTIYF
TRBV29-1	TRBJ2-2	.	TRBD2	TGCAGCGTTACCTCGGGGGAGGGGTATCCCGGGGAGCTGTTTTTT	CSVTSGEGYPGELFF
TRBV6-2/TRBV6-3	TRBJ2-3	.	TRBD1	TGTGCCAGCAGCAACCCCCGGACAGGCCCAGATACGCAGTATTTT	CASSNPRTGPDTQYF
TRBV6-5	TRBJ2-1	.	.	TGTGCCAGCAGTTATTTTGCGGGGTACAACAATGAGCAGTTCTTC	CASSYFAGYNNEQFF
TRBV29-1	TRBJ1-2	.	.	TGCAGCGTTGGAGGGCCGTCTAGCGGCGGCTACACCTTC	CSVGGPSSGGYTF
TRBV7-9	TRBJ1-2	.	TRBD1	TGTGCCAGCAGCTTAGCTTCTCGGACAGGCCATGGCTACACCTTC	CASSLASRTGHGYTF
TRBV18	TRBJ1-2	.	.	TGTGCCAGCTCACCGGACAGCTCCTATGGCTACACCTTC	CASSPDSSYGYTF
TRBV12-3/TRBV12-4	TRBJ1-2	.	.	TGTGCCAGCAGTTTAGGCGCTGGCTACACCTTC	CASSLGAGYTF
TRBV3-1/TRBV3-2	TRBJ1-1	.	TRBD1	TGTGCCAGCAGCAAACATGACAGGGCGGGTGGCACTGAAGCTTTCTTT	CASSKHDRAGGTEAFF
TRBV11-2	TRBJ1-1	.	.	TGTGCCAGCAGCTTAGAGGTGGCTTTGAACACTGAAGCTTTCTTT	CASSLEVALNTEAFF
TRBV9	TRBJ2-1	.	TRBD2	TGTGCCAGCAGCGTAGACCCAGCGGGGCAGACCGAGCAGTTCTTC	CASSVDPAGQTEQFF
TRBV7-9	TRBJ1-6	.	TRBD1	TGTGCCAGCAGCTTGGGACAGGGATCGGGGAATTCACCCCTCCACTTT	CASSLGQGSGNSPLHF
TRBV24-1	TRBJ2-5	.	.	TGTGCCACCAGTGGAGGTTGGCAAGAGACCCAGTACTTC	CATSGGWQETQYF
TRBV10-2	TRBJ1-5	.	.	TGCGCCAGCAGTGACCAGGGGAGCAATCAGCCCCAGCATTTT	CASSDQGSNQPQHF
TRBV7-2	TRBJ1-6	.	.	TGTGCCAGCAGCCGCTCTCCCGGGACTTATTCACCCCTCCACTTT	CASSRSPGTYSPLHF
TRBV5-5	TRBJ1-2	.	.	TGTGCCAGCAGCTCGGGCGGACTTAACTATGGCTACACCTTC	CASSSGGLNYGYTF
TRBV18	TRBJ2-2	.	.	TGTGCCAGCTCACAGGACAGTGGAGCGCTGTTTTTT	CASSQDSGALFF
TRBV4-3	TRBJ2-7	.	TRBD1	TGCGCCAGCAGCCAGGCGGACAGGGGATCCTACGAGCAGTACTTC	CASSQADRGSYEQYF
TRBV3-1/TRBV3-2	TRBJ2-7	.	TRBD1	TGTGCCAGCAGAAACAGGGGCGCTCCCGGCTACGAGCAGTACTTC	CASRNRGAPGYEQYF
TRBV10-1	TRBJ2-2	once	TRBD1	TGCGCCAGCAGTCCCGACCGGGACAGGGCTACCGGGGAGCTGTTTTTT	CASSPDRDRATGELFF
TRBV11-3	TRBJ1-5	few	.	TGTGCCAGCCCGGAGGGCGGCAATCAGCCCCAGCATTTT	CASPEGGNQPQHF
TRBV7-5	TRBJ2-2	.	.	TGTGCCAGGGGTCTCTCTCCCGGTGAGGGGGGGACGAACACCGGGGAGCTGTTTTTT	CARGLSPGEGGTNTGELFF
TRBV19	TRBJ1-2	.	TRBD1	TGTGCCAGTACCCCGTTTGGACAGGAATTGAACTATGGCTACACCTTC	CASTPFGQELNYGYTF
TRBV7-2	TRBJ1-2	.	.	TGTGCCAGCAGCTTAGACTATCGGGAGACACCCTATGGCTACACCTTC	CASSLDYRETPYGYTF
TRBV4-1	TRBJ2-1	once	TRBD2	TGCGCCAGCAGCCAAGAGAGGTTGGCTAGCGGAACCTACAATGAGCAGTTCTTC	CASSQERLASGTYNEQFF
TRBV3-1/TRBV3-2	TRBJ2-1	.	TRBD2	TGTGCCAGCAGCCAAGACGGGGGGGGCAATGAGCAGTTCTTC	CASSQDGGGNEQFF